This T cell receptor beta chain was captured by sequencing in a study of T-cell reconstitution after alpha-beta-depleted transplantation in children (dated by TCRdb to 2016 to 2017). Broadly, across the study: T-cell immune reconstitution after TCRalphabeta/CD19-depleted allogeneic hematopoietic cell transplantation in children was quantitatively tracked in the study by means of TCR repertoire profiling. Results and caveats for the whole study, not just this receptor: The apparently early recovery of alphabetaT-cell counts about two months after transplant reportedly depended on only several hundred rapidly expanded clones that came from non-depleted graft cells. The frequencies of hyperexpanded clones fell over the following months, and after one year, T-cell counts and TCRbeta diversity were mostly attributed to newly produced T cells. In some patients, high TCRbeta diversity at day 60 was attributed to recipient T cells and intrathymic progenitors that had survived conditioning.

Library method: PCR. The instrument was an Illumina HiSeq 2500. TCR libraries were prepared with molecular barcoding, using unique molecular identifiers to normalize TCRbeta repertoire quantification. TCRdb trimmed public reads at Q25 via fastp, called clones via MiXCR and kept in-frame beta chains. Records with the same CDR3 protein are collapsed into one entry carrying the most frequent genes and DNA. This sample comprises a few hundred thousand distinct CDR3 sequences, approximately 23% of them detected only once. Approximately 11% of the sample lies in the top ten. From the cysteine up to the phenylalanine, the CDR3 has a length of 14 residues. The entry retains the CDR3 DNA only, 42 bases that are in frame from base 1. Trimming takes 4 bases off V and 3 bases off J; junction bases not matched to a gene: 4. The CDR1 and CDR2 encoded by the germline V gene are SGDLS and YYNGEE. Explained via the paper, the treatment or condition label denotes: allogeneic hematopoietic cell transplantation with graft depleted of TCRalphabeta T cells and CD19 B cells. The transplant recipients were children given TCRalphabeta/CD19-depleted allogeneic hematopoietic cell grafts.

As concerns this clonotype: What this receptor recognizes is not known. No qualities accompany the bases; no much larger clone lies one base away.

The chain was built from TRBV9 and TRBJ1-2, with 9 junctional bases fitting TRBD1. Sequenced here: PBMCs, mostly from graft donor cells, sampled 180 days after TCRalphabeta/CD19-depleted stem cell transplant. This clonotype was sampled from a male patient aged 10 to 17 who had a stem cell transplant for acute lymphoblastic leukemia, so the T cells may come from the graft donor. The CDR3 reads as follows: CASSPGTGHYGYTF. The DNA sequence reads TGTGCCAGCAGCCCCGGGACAGGGCACTATGGCTACACCTTC.